One and the same sample provided the 32 T cell receptor beta chains below, sequenced in a study of beta chain features in type 1 diabetes. Since all of the isolated RNA was reverse transcribed, expressed TCRB transcripts were what got sequenced. The protocol was immunoSEQ multiplex PCR, while the TCRdb copy is restricted to in-frame clones and leaves out a portion. The profile shows approximately 200,000 clones, more than 9% of them singletons. Specimen: naive CD4+ T cells from blood. The receptor set was obtained from a woman aged 18-29 years in good health.

This clone occurred a few times. The chain joins TRBV7-6 to TRBJ1-1; D uncertain. The CDR3 is 18 residues long. The V and J ends lost 0 bases and 5 bases respectively, with 22 bases between them. The germline V gene encodes CDR1 SGHVS and CDR2 FNYEAQ. The CDR3 region has the DNA TGTGCCAGCAGCTTAGCGGGCGGAGCCGGGGTCGTAGGTACTGAAGCTTTCTTT. It translates to CASSLAGGAGVVGTEAFF. The variable domain in full, with the rest retrieved from reference TRBV7-6 and TRBJ1-1, is GAGVSQSPRYKVTKRGQDVALRCDPISGHVSLYWYRQALGQGPEFLTYFNYEAQQDKSGLPNDRFSAERPEGSISTLTIQRTEQRDSAMYRCASSLAGGAGVVGTEAFFGQGTRLTVV.

The chain employs TRBV19 and TRBJ2-6; TRBD1 might be the D (6 bases). V dropped 5 bases and J dropped 0 bases, with 14 bases sitting between them. CDR1 and CDR2 (germline): LNHDA, SQIVND (reference sequence). This CDR3 region has 17 residues. This CDR3 reads CASSGGQGFSGANVLTF. CDR3 DNA sequence: TGTGCCAGTAGTGGGGGCCAGGGGTTCTCTGGGGCCAACGTCCTGACTTTC.

The chain combines TRBV30 with TRBJ2-3; 7 bases are shared with TRBD1. This CDR3 has 16 amino acids. The germline CDR1 and CDR2 sequences are GTSNPN and SVGIG (reference sequence). V lost 3 bases, J lost 0 bases, and 9 bases stayed unmatched. CDR3 in amino acids: CAWRAVGGPSTDTQYF. In DNA, the CDR3 is TGTGCCTGGAGGGCGGTAGGGGGCCCTAGCACAGATACGCAGTATTTT.

This clone showed up just a few times. The J gene is TRBJ1-1, the V gene TRBV7-9, with a tentative D call TRBD1 (6 bases). The CDR3 length is 15 residues. V was trimmed by 6 bases and J by 0 bases, leaving 14 bases between them. Germline V gives CDR1 SEHNR, CDR2 FQNEAQ (reference sequence). The CDR3 DNA sequence: TGTGCCAGCAGAGACACAGGGTCCCTGAACACTGAAGCTTTCTTT. It encodes CASRDTGSLNTEAFF.

The J gene is TRBJ2-7, the V gene TRBV30, with TRBD2 identical over 12 bases. This CDR3 region has 17 residues. Germline V gene data show CDR1 as GTSNPN and CDR2 as SVGIG (reference sequence). J gave up 3 bases and V 1 base, and 10 bases lay outside the gene matches. CDR3 sequence reads: CAWSGTSGAPVVYEQYF. In DNA, the CDR3 is TGTGCCTGGAGTGGGACTAGCGGGGCCCCCGTCGTCTACGAGCAGTACTTC.

The V gene is TRBV11-2, the J gene TRBJ1-5; no clear D. The V gene lost 0 bases and the J gene lost 6 bases, with 9 bases spanning the gap. This CDR3 comprises 14 residues. Germline CDR1 SGHAT, CDR2 FQNNGV. Here the CDR3 reads CASSLERAPQPQHF. DNA of the CDR3: TGTGCCAGCAGCTTAGAGAGGGCGCCTCAGCCCCAGCATTTT.

This clone was counted a few times. This CDR3 reads CASSLSVGTGGADGYTF. Here the CDR3 DNA reads TGTGCCAGCAGCTTAAGTGTTGGGACAGGGGGCGCAGATGGCTACACCTTC. The chain links TRBV7-9 to TRBJ1-2; TRBD1 aligns across 12 bases. The CDR3 runs 17 residues. Germline CDR1 reads SEHNR; CDR2 reads FQNEAQ (reference sequence). V shed 2 bases, J shed 6 bases, and the junction held 10 bases outside the gene matches.

This clone has more than one count but fewer than ten. The chain is built from TRBV11-1 and TRBJ2-1, with TRBD1 identical over 7 bases. J gave up 3 bases and V 1 base, and 3 bases lay outside the gene matches. The CDR3 is 15 residues long. CDR1 SGHAT and CDR2 FQDESV come from the germline V gene (reference sequence). The CDR3 DNA reads TGTGCCAGCAGCTTAGTAGGACAGGTCTACAATGAGCAGTTCTTC. Amino acid sequence: CASSLVGQVYNEQFF.

The V call is TRBV4-1, the J call TRBJ2-3; D possibly corresponds to TRBD1 (6 bases). The V gene lost 1 base and the J gene lost 6 bases, with 11 bases spanning the gap. Germline lookup yields CDR1 MGHRA and CDR2 YSYEKL. The CDR3 loop spans 14 amino acids. DNA of the CDR3: TGCGCCAGCAGCCAAGTTGGGGGCTTGGATACGCAGTATTTT. It specifies CASSQVGGLDTQYF.

In this sample, this clone turned up a few times. CDR3 sequence: CASSPDWVKTEAFF. The CDR3, as DNA: TGTGCCAGCAGTCCGGACTGGGTTAAGACTGAAGCTTTCTTT. The chain uses TRBV13 and TRBJ1-1, with D uncertain. V was clipped by 6 bases and J by 5 bases, with 16 bases between them. CDR3 length equals 14 residues. CDR1 and CDR2 (germline): PRHDT, FYEKMQ (reference sequence).

This clone was seen repeatedly, ten times or more. The DNA of the CDR3 is TGTGCCATCAGTGAGTCAGGACTAGCGCTCGATGAGCAGTTCTTC. The encoded protein is CAISESGLALDEQFF. This chain joins TRBV10-3 and TRBJ2-1; 9 positions agree with TRBD2. Germline CDR1 ENHRY, CDR2 SYGVKD. The V segment lost 0 bases and the J segment 8 bases; nucleotides outside the gene matches: 5. The CDR3 consists of 15 residues.

This clone was seen at least ten times. The rearrangement links TRBV29-1 to TRBJ2-5; 8 bases are a match to TRBD2. The CDR3 loop spans 11 amino acids. Losses at the gene ends were 6 bases for V and 3 bases for J; bases not matched to a gene: 0. Germline V lookup: CDR1 SQVTM, CDR2 ANQGSEA. CDR3 protein: CSVGGEETQYF. CDR3 bases: TGCAGCGTCGGGGGGGAAGAGACCCAGTACTTC.

V gene TRBV9 combines with J gene TRBJ2-7, with 7 bases aligning to TRBD2. This CDR3 is built from 16 residues. The V gene's germline CDR1 is SGDLS and CDR2 YYNGEE. The V segment lost 0 bases and the J segment 0 bases; nucleotides outside the gene matches: 6. The DNA of the CDR3 is TGTGCCAGCAGCGTAGGGGCTAGCGGCTACTCCTACGAGCAGTACTTC. Encoded protein: CASSVGASGYSYEQYF.

The chain employs TRBV7-9 and TRBJ1-1; 7 nucleotides agree with TRBD1. Looked up from germline, CDR1 is SEHNR and CDR2 is FQNEAQ (reference sequence). V shed 5 bases and J 2 bases; nucleotides not matched to a gene: 17. CDR3 length: 18 residues. The chain's CDR3 is CASSTRRITGTVNTEAFF. The CDR3 bases are TGTGCCAGCAGCACCCGCCGGATTACCGGGACAGTTAACACTGAAGCTTTCTTT.

This clone was detected a few times. The chain couples TRBV30 to TRBJ2-1, with a weak D call TRBD2 (5 bases). V was pared by 3 bases and J by 0 bases, with 12 bases between. The CDR3 is 15 amino acids. Germline V CDR1 and CDR2: GTSNPN, SVGIG (reference sequence). The CDR3 coding sequence is TGTGCCTGGAGCCCCGGACTGCTCTCCTACAATGAGCAGTTCTTC. Protein: CAWSPGLLSYNEQFF.

This clone came up a few times. V and J are TRBV30 and TRBJ1-4; D is unclear. The length of the CDR3 is 15 residues. Germline V gene data show CDR1 as GTSNPN and CDR2 as SVGIG (reference sequence). Trimming pared 3 bases from V and 8 bases from J, leaving 19 bases between. In DNA form, the CDR3 reads TGTGCCTGGAGGGACGGGCGTAGGAGAGGGGAAAAACTGTTTTTT. Translation: CAWRDGRRRGEKLFF.

This clone occurred a few times. The chain is built from TRBV4-2 and TRBJ2-7, with D possibly being TRBD2 (5 bases). Germline CDR1 LGHNA, CDR2 YNFKEQ. The CDR3 runs 15 residues. Trimming cost V 2 bases and J 1 base, with 12 bases left between them. As DNA, the CDR3 is TGTGCCAGCAGCCAAATCCGACTACCATCCTACGAGCAGTACTTC. Translated: CASSQIRLPSYEQYF.

This chain links TRBV5-1 with TRBJ2-3; 11 positions agree with TRBD2. Germline values: CDR1 SGHRS, CDR2 YFSETQ. V gave up 0 bases and J gave up 2 bases; unmatched junction bases: 5. The CDR3 runs 17 residues. The CDR3 DNA is TGCGCCAGCAGCTTGGAAGGGACTAGCGGCACCACAGATACGCAGTATTTT. Translation gives CASSLEGTSGTTDTQYF.

The chain couples TRBV5-1 to TRBJ2-2; 7 bases agree with TRBD2. V lost 5 bases and J lost 6; bases outside the gene matches: 1. This CDR3 has 12 amino acids. Germline CDR1 SGHRS, CDR2 YFSETQ. CDR3 sequence reads: CASRRGAGELFF. CDR3 in DNA: TGCGCCAGCAGACGGGGGGCCGGGGAGCTGTTTTTT.

CDR3 DNA: TGTGCCAGCAGCTTAGGACTAGCGGGTTCCGGGGAGCTGTTTTTT. Encoded protein: CASSLGLAGSGELFF. V usage is TRBV5-4 and J usage is TRBJ2-2; TRBD2 matches 11 bases. Trimming took 2 bases from V and 6 from J; bases not matched to a gene: 3. Germline loops: CDR1 SGHNT, CDR2 YYREEE (reference sequence). CDR3 size: 15 residues. The full variable domain, in which reference TRBV5-4 and TRBJ2-2 provide the parts outside the CDR3, is ETGVTQSPTHLIKTRGQQVTLRCSSQSGHNTVSWYQQALGQGPQFIFQYYREEENGRGNFPPRFSGLQFPNYSSELNVNALELDDSALYLCASSLGLAGSGELFFGEGSRLTVL.

The chain is built from TRBV25-1 and TRBJ2-5; D might be TRBD1 (6 bases). The end of the DNA aligns better with TRBJ2-7, so the J call may be wrong. CDR1 and CDR2 from the germline V gene are MGHDK and SYGVNS. The CDR3 has 13 residues. The CDR3 loop is CASSRDISYEQYF. As DNA, the CDR3 is TGTGCCAGCAGTAGGGACATCAGTTACGAGCAGTACTTC.

The table lists this clone with a few counts. The sample holds other DNA sequences that translate to the same CDR3. V gene TRBV6-5 combines with J gene TRBJ2-6, with 7 bases fitting TRBD1. The CDR3 length is 14 residues. Trimming removed 6 bases from V and 1 base from J; junction bases left unmatched: 0. Germline lookup yields CDR1 MNHEY and CDR2 SVGAGI. The CDR3 DNA reads as TGTGCCAGCAGGACAGGGTCTGGGGCCAACGTCCTGACTTTC. Translating gives CASRTGSGANVLTF.

This chain links TRBV9 with TRBJ2-3; D uncertain. The germline gives CDR1 SGDLS, CDR2 YYNGEE. The CDR3 loop spans 17 amino acids. V was cut by 0 bases and J by 4 bases, with 18 bases left in between. The CDR3 sequence is CASSVATTGFVADTQYF. The DNA of the CDR3 is TGTGCCAGCAGCGTAGCTACGACTGGGTTTGTGGCAGATACGCAGTATTTT.

A few counts support this clone. The chain carries TRBV5-6 and TRBJ2-1; 7 bases agree with TRBD2. The germline CDR1 and CDR2 sequences are SGHDT and YYEEEE. CDR3 length: 14 amino acids. The J segment lost 7 bases and the V segment lost 2 bases, leaving 6 bases of the junction unmatched. CDR3 region: CASSLTLAVNEQFF. The CDR3 nucleotides are TGTGCCAGCAGCTTAACGCTAGCGGTGAATGAGCAGTTCTTC.

This clone was counted ten times or more. The genes are TRBV19 and TRBJ2-1, with D uncertain. V was pared by 1 base and J by 7 bases, with 5 bases between. The germline V gene encodes CDR1 LNHDA and CDR2 SQIVND (reference sequence). The CDR3 loop spans 12 amino acids. CDR3 sequence reads: CASSIGVNEQFF. CDR3 coding DNA: TGTGCCAGTAGTATAGGAGTGAATGAGCAGTTCTTC.

The chain has TRBV25-1 and TRBJ2-5, with D possibly TRBD1 on 5 matching bases. Germline CDR1 and CDR2: MGHDK and SYGVNS. The CDR3 totals 13 residues. Trimming left V 4 bases short and J 4 bases short, with 10 bases between. For the CDR3, the DNA is TGTGCCAGCAGTGGACCTGGGGCAGAGACCCAGTACTTC. It translates to CASSGPGAETQYF. The full variable domain, with the rest looked up from reference TRBV25-1 and TRBJ2-5, is EADIYQTPRYLVIGTGKKITLECSQTMGHDKMYWYQQDPGMELHLIHYSYGVNSTEKGDLSSESTVSRIRTEHFPLTLESARPSHTSQYLCASSGPGAETQYFGPGTRLLVL.

This clone was observed a few times. This chain connects TRBV10-3 to TRBJ2-7, with 11 bases matching TRBD2. The trim removed 6 bases at V and 4 bases at J, leaving 8 bases unmatched. The length of the CDR3 is 15 residues. Germline CDR1 ENHRY, CDR2 SYGVKD. In DNA, the CDR3 is TGTGCCATCAGGGGCTTTACTAGCGGGAGTTACGAGCAGTACTTC. Residues: CAIRGFTSGSYEQYF.

The V gene is TRBV19, the J gene TRBJ2-1, with D tentatively TRBD2 (5 bases). CDR3 length equals 15 residues. V was cut by 0 bases and J by 3 bases, with 9 bases left in between. Germline loops: CDR1 LNHDA, CDR2 SQIVND (reference sequence). The CDR3 spells CASSIDSRGYNEQFF. The CDR3 DNA follows: TGTGCCAGTAGTATAGATTCCCGGGGCTACAATGAGCAGTTCTTC.

The V and J genes are TRBV5-1 and TRBJ2-5; TRBD2 might be the D (6 bases). The J call could be wrong; TRBJ2-7 is a better fit for the DNA end. Germline V gene sequence: CDR1 SGHRS, CDR2 YFSETQ. The CDR3 has 16 amino acids. The CDR3 spells CASSLGRRDLAGEQYF. The CDR3 DNA reads as TGCGCCAGCAGCTTGGGCCGGCGGGACCTGGCCGGCGAGCAGTACTTC.

This chain uses TRBV16 with TRBJ1-2; weak D call: TRBD1 (6 bases). The CDR3 is made up of 17 amino acids. Germline values: CDR1 KGHSY, CDR2 FQNENV. Trimming stripped 3 bases from V and 2 bases from J, with 19 bases between. The CDR3 DNA sequence: TGTGCCAGCAGCCACCCCAAAAAATCGACAGGAAACTATGGCTACACCTTC. Translating it yields CASSHPKKSTGNYGYTF. The full variable domain, its missing parts supplied by reference TRBV16 and TRBJ1-2, is GEEVAQTPKHLVRGEGQKAKLYCAPIKGHSYVFWYQQVLKNEFKFLISFQNENVFDETGMPKERFSAKCLPNSPCSLEIQATKLEDSAVYFCASSHPKKSTGNYGYTFGSGTRLTVV.

The sample holds a few counts of this clone. The gene calls are TRBV9 and TRBJ2-7; 7 bases fit TRBD1. Trimming at V came to 4 bases and at J to 1 base, leaving 5 bases not matched to a gene. Germline loops: CDR1 SGDLS, CDR2 YYNGEE. The CDR3 has 14 residues. CDR3 nucleotide sequence: TGTGCCAGCAGCCCGGGACAGTTATCCTACGAGCAGTACTTC. This sequence encodes CASSPGQLSYEQYF.

This clone has just a few counts. The chain has TRBV5-1 and TRBJ1-1; TRBD1 agrees at 10 bases. Germline CDR1 is SGHRS and CDR2 is YFSETQ. The CDR3 runs 16 residues. The trim removed 4 bases at V and 1 base at J, leaving 7 bases unmatched. The CDR3: CASSRDRGGKNTEAFF. CDR3 bases: TGCGCCAGCAGCCGGGACAGGGGTGGAAAGAACACTGAAGCTTTCTTT.